This T cell receptor (beta chain) was captured by sequencing in a study of Ad26.COV2.S vaccination and SARS-CoV-2 variants. Across the study: Intramuscularly, Ad26.COV2.S was given either once or twice, 56 days apart. Study outcomes and limitations: Whether participants received vaccine or placebo, their non-spike TCR breadth was similar. From the TCR breadth and depth analyses, total T cell responses may have been underestimated.

A word on this clone: Its specificity is not known.

The treatment denotes: some 19 received Ad26.COV2.S at low or high dose, single or two shots; about 5 received placebo; per-sample allocation not given. After the first vaccine or placebo injection, samples were drawn on day 63. This adult donor, from Boston, was 18-55 years old. Profiling relied on immunoSEQ multiplex PCR, and the TCRdb table lists in-frame clones only, not all of them. In the table there are fewer than 800,000 clones, more than 80% of which are singletons. Trimming cost V 0 bases and J 6 bases, with 8 bases left between them. CDR3 length equals 13 residues. Germline V gives CDR1 GTSNPN, CDR2 SVGIG (reference sequence).

This rearrangement joins TRBV30 to TRBJ2-2, with no clear D. The origin of this receptor is a person between 18 and 65 years old who received the Ad26.COV2.S COVID-19 vaccine or a placebo. The sample here was peripheral blood, taken in a trial of Ad26.COV2.S vaccine versus placebo. The CDR3 region has the DNA TGTGCCTGGAGTGTACAGTTCCCCGGGGAGCTGTTTTTT. This sequence encodes CAWSVQFPGELFF.